The text below deals with one TCR beta chain. Which cohort a participant joined came from the clinical history participants gave. The germline V gene has CDR1 SEHNR and CDR2 FQNEAQ (reference sequence). The CDR3 is made up of 12 amino acids. V was cut by 4 bases and J by 6 bases, with 10 bases left in between. These data come from a study of blood T cell repertoires in COVID-19. Some clones are missing from TCRdb's copy, which holds only in-frame ones; the method was immunoSEQ multiplex PCR. Of 250,000 to 350,000 clones listed, approximately 90% are singletons. The chain has TRBV7-9 and TRBJ2-7; possibly TRBD2 for D (5 bases). Sequenced sample: PBMCs or T cells enriched from blood (not recorded which). This TCR was sampled from a woman aged 18 to 35 who had recovered from COVID-19. This chain's CDR3 is CASSSFEGEQYF. CDR3 coding DNA: TGTGCCAGCAGCTCGTTCGAGGGCGAGCAGTACTTC.